This T cell receptor (beta chain) is drawn from a study of blood T cell repertoires in COVID-19. Whole-study context: The study drew acute and convalescent COVID-19 samples from the United States, Italy and Spain. T cells, B-cell-depleted T cells, or PBMCs provided the cDNA or gDNA that served as material.

Authors' data handling: Amplification of reference gene primers provided the estimated nucleated cell counts. The repertoire was sequenced with immunoSEQ multiplex PCR; TCRdb's copy has only in-frame clones and lacks some. V and J calls and clone size are given by that table; D and trimming were obtained from the DNA. In the table there are 80,000 or so clones, 80% of which are singletons. The CDR3 contains 18 residues. V shed 0 bases and J 5 bases; nucleotides not matched to a gene: 14. CDR1 and CDR2 from the germline V gene are SNHLY and FYNNEI. The sequenced sample was peripheral blood. The gene calls are TRBV2 and TRBJ2-3; 7 nucleotides match TRBD1. The TCR was taken from a woman in her seventies with acute or convalescent COVID-19. This CDR3 is CASSEALTRGPLRDTQYF. CDR3 nucleotides: TGTGCCAGCAGTGAAGCGCTTACGAGGGGGCCCTTACGAGATACGCAGTATTTT.